This T cell receptor beta chain was identified during a study of post-analysis software for immune sequencing data. Libraries were made from TCR beta cDNA, and they carried unique molecular identifiers. The authors obtained roughly 500,000 cDNA molecules from approximately 1 to 10 million T cells. Using its own MiXCR run on the PCR reads, TCRdb lists one record per CDR3 protein. The sample includes hundreds of thousands of distinct CDR3 sequences, around 27% of them seen just once. Of note for this clonotype: Its antigen is unknown.

CDR3 length: 14 amino acids. Trimming removed 4 bases at V and 4 bases at J, with 16 bases between. The germline CDR1 and CDR2 sequences are DFQATT and SNEGSKA (reference sequence). Study-level findings and limits: Five or six TRBV segments were significantly more frequent in patients than in controls. TRBV5-6, TRBV5-1 and TRBV20-1 were among these segments. Under F measure analysis, samples from one preparation batch co-clustered strongly. In multiple sclerosis, normalized Chao1 diversity was significantly below that of controls.

The genes are TRBV20-1 and TRBJ2-5; D might be TRBD2 (6 bases). What was sequenced was blood. The source is a girl aged 10-17 years with multiple sclerosis. CDR3 amino acids: CSAIVRERPETQYF. In DNA, the CDR3 is TGCAGTGCTATTGTCCGGGAGCGGCCAGAGACCCAGTACTTC.